These 16 T cell receptor beta chains were all obtained from the same sample, sequenced in a study of naive and memory T cell subsets (TCRdb year 2017). Study-level results and caveats: A few larger clonotypes were found in naive repertoires, especially CD8, and these larger clonotypes were possibly memory cells re-expressing CD45RA.

These receptors' antigens are unknown. The protocol used for the library was UMI-ligation and nested PCR. The reads were generated on an Illumina MiSeq. An equimolar mix of two oligonucleotides covering both TRBC1 and TRBC2 was used as the beta constant-region primer. Four rounds of PCR were used to amplify ligated cDNA, with nested alpha and beta constant-region primers being used together with the SP2 primer. The raw public data were reprocessed by TCRdb itself: fastp quality trimming at Q25, MiXCR clonotype calling, in-frame beta chains only. Every distinct CDR3 protein forms one entry, paired with its most common genes and DNA. This sample lists approximately 140,000 distinct CDR3 sequences; 15% to 20% were detected once. Jointly, the top ten make up approximately 0.58% of the sample. The sequencing input was naive CD8+ T cells from blood. The cell subset or site label here, explained by the study, means: naive T cells, CD45RA high CD27+. The source of these receptors is a human donor in good health.

This clonotype was counted only a few times. The J gene is TRBJ2-4, the V gene TRBV28; tentatively, D is TRBD1 (5 bases). Trimming cost V 2 bases and J 0 bases, with 14 bases left between them. The germline CDR1 and CDR2 sequences are MDHEN and SYDVKM. This CDR3 is built from 17 residues. Written as DNA, the CDR3 is TGTGCCAGCAGTTTAAGGCTAGGGGCCCTAGCCAAAAACATTCAGTACTTC. Its protein product is CASSLRLGALAKNIQYF. The full variable domain, with the rest looked up from reference TRBV28 and TRBJ2-4, is DVKVTQSSRYLVKRTGEKVFLECVQDMDHENMFWYRQDPGLGLRLIYFSYDVKMKEKGDIPEGYSVSREKKERFSLILESASTNQTSMYLCASSLRLGALAKNIQYFGAGTRLSVL.

This clonotype showed up just a few times. The CDR3 here is CSAGTDNEQFF. The CDR3 bases are TGCAGTGCGGGGACAGACAATGAGCAGTTCTTC. The chain uses TRBV20-1 and TRBJ2-1; the match to TRBD1 covers 7 bases. The trim removed 6 bases at V and 5 bases at J, leaving 1 base unmatched. The V gene's germline CDR1 is DFQATT and CDR2 SNEGSKA (reference sequence). This CDR3 comprises 11 residues.

This clonotype was seen more than once but under ten times. V gene TRBV28 combines with J gene TRBJ2-1, with TRBD2 matching 10 bases. Germline CDR1 and CDR2: MDHEN and SYDVKM. The V gene end was trimmed by 1 base and the J gene end by 4 bases; junction bases not matched to a gene: 4. The CDR3 runs 16 residues. This CDR3 is CASSLLLAGRYNEQFF. CDR3 in DNA: TGTGCCAGCAGTTTATTACTAGCGGGACGTTACAATGAGCAGTTCTTC.

This clonotype was counted a few times. The chain is built from TRBV4-1 and TRBJ1-2, with a tentative D call TRBD1 (5 bases). CDR1 and CDR2 from the germline V gene are MGHRA and YSYEKL. The CDR3 has 13 residues. V gave up 1 base and J gave up 6 bases, with 9 bases separating them. The CDR3 loop is CASSQVGGHGYTF. The DNA for the CDR3 is TGCGCCAGCAGCCAAGTGGGGGGTCATGGCTACACCTTC.

The chain recombines TRBV6-2 or TRBV6-3 with TRBJ1-5, with D possibly being TRBD1 (6 bases). Trimming stripped 5 bases from V and 1 base from J, with 12 bases between. CDR1 and CDR2 (germline): MNHEY, SVGEGT. CDR3 size: 15 residues. CDR3 sequence (DNA): TGTGCCAGCAGTCCGGACAGATCCAGCAATCAGCCCCAGCATTTT. This encodes CASSPDRSSNQPQHF.

The chain couples TRBV28 to TRBJ1-2; D ambiguous. Germline assignment: CDR1 MDHEN and CDR2 SYDVKM. Trimming removed 2 bases from V and 3 bases from J, with 10 bases in between. The CDR3 consists of 14 residues. CDR3 protein: CASSLALRDYGYTF. The CDR3 nucleotides read TGTGCCAGCAGTTTAGCTCTGCGGGACTATGGCTACACCTTC.

The chain uses TRBV4-1 and TRBJ1-5; 7 positions agree with TRBD1. Trimming at V came to 4 bases and at J to 5 bases, leaving 8 bases not matched to a gene. Germline assignment: CDR1 MGHRA and CDR2 YSYEKL. The CDR3 runs to 15 residues. For the CDR3, the DNA is TGCGCCAGCAGCCTCATTCAGGGGGAGGATCAGCCCCAGCATTTT. Translating it yields CASSLIQGEDQPQHF.

This clonotype was counted only a few times. The chain combines TRBV3-1 with TRBJ1-2; D might be TRBD1 (6 bases). The CDR3 is 15 amino acids. Between the trimmed V and J ends, which lost 1 base and 6 bases, there was a span of 15 bases. Germline V gene data show CDR1 as LGHDT and CDR2 as YNNKEL (reference sequence). This chain's CDR3 is CASSQVSGAEDGYTF. For the CDR3, the DNA is TGTGCCAGCAGCCAAGTTTCAGGGGCAGAAGATGGCTACACCTTC.

The CDR3 region has the DNA TGCGCCAGCAGCCAAGATAGGGCGGGGGCGAAGGGCTACACCTTC. Amino acid sequence: CASSQDRAGAKGYTF. The gene calls are TRBV4-3 and TRBJ1-2; a possible D gene is TRBD1 (6 bases). Germline values: CDR1 LGHNA, CDR2 YSLEER. With 0 bases removed from V and 8 bases from J, the gap between germline ends came to 16 bases. This CDR3 has 15 amino acids.

The chain combines TRBV15 with TRBJ1-5; no definite D call. V was shortened by 5 bases and J by 7 bases, with 15 bases between the two germline ends. The CDR3 contains 14 residues. In germline, CDR1 is LNHNV, CDR2 YYDKDF (reference sequence). The CDR3 spells CATSGPGGYQPQHF. Here the CDR3 DNA reads TGTGCCACCAGCGGACCCGGCGGGTACCAGCCCCAGCATTTT.

The chain is built from TRBV30 and TRBJ1-1, with a weak D call TRBD1 (5 bases). Trimming cost V 0 bases and J 5 bases, with 13 bases left between them. The CDR3 is 14 amino acids. Germline V gives CDR1 GTSNPN, CDR2 SVGIG (reference sequence). Written as DNA, the CDR3 is TGTGCCTGGAGTGTAGGGGCAGGGCGTACTGAAGCTTTCTTT. As protein: CAWSVGAGRTEAFF.

This clonotype was counted a few times. V and J are TRBV7-8 and TRBJ1-4; D is perhaps TRBD1 (5 bases). V dropped 1 base and J dropped 8 bases, with 11 bases sitting between them. Germline V gene data show CDR1 as SGHVS and CDR2 as FQNEAQ. The CDR3 runs 14 residues. Here the CDR3 reads CASSLVGAREKLFF. CDR3 coding DNA: TGTGCCAGCAGCTTAGTAGGGGCAAGGGAAAAACTGTTTTTT.

This clonotype has at least ten counts. This rearrangement joins TRBV7-6 to TRBJ2-1; TRBD1 matches 11 bases. CDR1 and CDR2 from the germline V gene are SGHVS and FNYEAQ. Unmatched junction bases numbered 9, after V lost 2 bases and J lost 0 bases. The CDR3 loop spans 19 amino acids. The CDR3, as DNA: TGTGCCAGCAGCTTAAGGACAGGGGGCGATTGGGGCTCCTACAATGAGCAGTTCTTC. Translating gives CASSLRTGGDWGSYNEQFF.

The V and J genes are TRBV7-8 and TRBJ2-1; tentative D call: TRBD2 (5 bases). Germline V CDR1 and CDR2: SGHVS, FQNEAQ. Trimming removed 0 bases at V and 3 bases at J, with 9 bases between. The CDR3 has 15 residues. DNA of the CDR3: TGTGCCAGCAGCTTAGCGGTAGCGAGCTACAATGAGCAGTTCTTC. Protein product: CASSLAVASYNEQFF.

This clonotype was counted between two and nine times. The chain is built from TRBV5-1 and TRBJ2-7, with D tentatively TRBD1 (6 bases). Germline V gives CDR1 SGHRS, CDR2 YFSETQ. V dropped 1 base and J dropped 5 bases, with 19 bases sitting between them. CDR3 length equals 16 residues. The CDR3 reads CASSLIRTGKVDEQYF. As DNA, the CDR3 is TGCGCCAGCAGCTTGATTCGCACAGGGAAGGTAGACGAGCAGTACTTC.

This clonotype occurred a few times. CDR3: CASSFWAGHQGEQYF. The CDR3, as DNA: TGTGCCAGCAGTTTTTGGGCCGGACACCAGGGCGAGCAGTACTTC. J is TRBJ2-7 and V is TRBV27, with D maybe TRBD1 (5 bases). Germline CDR1 and CDR2: MNHEY and SMNVEV (reference sequence). The CDR3 is 15 residues long. Trimming cost V 3 bases and J 6 bases, with 18 bases left between them.